These 5 T cell receptor beta chains originate from one sample sequenced in a study of T cell responses to AZD1222 COVID-19 vaccine. Libraries were prepared by immunoSEQ multiplex PCR; TCRdb keeps only in-frame clonotypes and omits some of them. The sample records fewer than 120,000 clones, 70% to 90% being singletons. This material consisted of peripheral blood, taken on day 0 of AZD1222 vaccination. The receptors derive from an adult in good health.

The V gene is TRBV7-9, the J gene TRBJ1-4; the D is unclear. This CDR3 has 12 amino acids. The germline V and J ends were trimmed by 5 bases and 7 bases, with 8 bases remaining between them. Germline V CDR1 and CDR2: SEHNR, FQNEAQ (reference sequence). CDR3 loop: CASSQTGEKLFF. In DNA form, the CDR3 reads TGTGCCAGCAGCCAAACGGGTGAAAAACTGTTTTTT. Drawing the rest from reference TRBV7-9 and TRBJ1-4, the complete variable domain is DTGVSQNPRHKITKRGQNVTFRCDPISEHNRLYWYRQTLGQGPEFLTYFQNEAQLEKSRLLSDRFSAERPKGSFSTLEIQRTEQGDSAMYLCASSQTGEKLFFGSGTQLSVL.

The chain couples TRBV30 to TRBJ2-2, with D perhaps being TRBD1 or TRBD2 (6 bases each). The germline V gene has CDR1 GTSNPN and CDR2 SVGIG (reference sequence). V lost 7 bases and J lost 4, with 16 bases in between. This CDR3 comprises 14 residues. This CDR3 is CASGAGRSTGELFF. The CDR3 DNA sequence: TGTGCCTCGGGGGCAGGGAGGTCCACCGGGGAGCTGTTTTTT. The full variable domain, completed using reference TRBV30 and TRBJ2-2, is SQTIHQWPATLVQPVGSPLSLECTVEGTSNPNLYWYRQAAGRGLQLLFYSVGIGQISSEVPQNLSASRPQDRQFILSSKKLLLSDSGFYLCASGAGRSTGELFFGEGSRLTVL.

This clone appeared once. The chain couples TRBV7-8 to TRBJ2-5, with 10 bases lining up with TRBD1. The CDR3 is made up of 16 amino acids. Unmatched junction bases numbered 8, after V lost 3 bases and J lost 4 bases. Germline V gene lookup returns CDR1 SGHVS and CDR2 FQNEAQ. The CDR3 region is CASSFLGQGEGETQYF. DNA of the CDR3: TGTGCCAGCAGCTTCCTCGGACAGGGGGAGGGAGAGACCCAGTACTTC.

The chain has TRBV19 and TRBJ1-2, with D uncertain. Trimming took off 6 bases at V and 3 bases at J, with 14 bases between the two ends. The CDR3 runs to 14 residues. The V gene's germline CDR1 is LNHDA and CDR2 SQIVND (reference sequence). The CDR3: CASSTLGSHYGYTF. In DNA, the CDR3 is TGTGCCAGTAGCACCTTAGGCTCCCACTATGGCTACACCTTC.

Only a few counts were recorded for this clone. This chain joins TRBV28 and TRBJ2-7; possibly TRBD1 or TRBD2 for D (5 bases each). The CDR3 sequence is 14 residues long. Germline loops: CDR1 MDHEN, CDR2 SYDVKM. Trimming pared 3 bases from V and 2 bases from J, leaving 11 bases between. The CDR3 here is CASSFGGSPYEQYF. In DNA, the CDR3 is TGTGCCAGCAGTTTTGGGGGAAGCCCCTACGAGCAGTACTTC.